This TCR beta chain is drawn from a study of radiation and T cells in renal cell carcinoma. Documented treatment: treatment-naive control, cytoreductive nephrectomy. CDR1 SGDLS and CDR2 YYNGEE come from the germline V gene. This CDR3 has 18 residues. V lost 1 base to trimming and J lost 0 bases; unmatched junction nucleotides: 7. Of note for this clone: Its antigen is undetermined.

Findings of the study overall: Dominant CDR3 motifs were more common in irradiated tumors than controls. Compared with controls, irradiated tumors showed greater TCR clonality. Sampling covered only roughly 1 g of each tumor.

This table comes from immunoSEQ multiplex PCR, and its TCRdb copy is limited to in-frame clones, with some not included. The table includes 9,100 or so clones, about 60% detected once. This sample comprised tumor tissue, obtained from a patient whose treatment was nephrectomy without radiotherapy. The source is a man in his 60s with renal cell carcinoma. V is TRBV9 and J is TRBJ2-3; 11 bases map to TRBD2. As DNA, the CDR3 is TGTGCCAGCAGCGTAAAGGGTAGCGGGGGGGCCAGCACAGATACGCAGTATTTT. Translating it yields CASSVKGSGGASTDTQYF.